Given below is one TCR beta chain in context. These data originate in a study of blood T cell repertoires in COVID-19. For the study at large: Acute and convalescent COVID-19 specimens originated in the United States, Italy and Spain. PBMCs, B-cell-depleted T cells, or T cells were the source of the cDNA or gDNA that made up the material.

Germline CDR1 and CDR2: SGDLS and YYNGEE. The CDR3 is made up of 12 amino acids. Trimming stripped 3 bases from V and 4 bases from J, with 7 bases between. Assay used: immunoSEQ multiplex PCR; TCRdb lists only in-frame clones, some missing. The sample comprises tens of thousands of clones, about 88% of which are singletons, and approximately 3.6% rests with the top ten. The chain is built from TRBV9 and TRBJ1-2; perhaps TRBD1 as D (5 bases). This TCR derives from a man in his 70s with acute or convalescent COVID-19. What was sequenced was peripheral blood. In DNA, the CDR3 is TGTGCCAGCAGCGAAGACAGCTATGGCTACACCTTC. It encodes CASSEDSYGYTF.